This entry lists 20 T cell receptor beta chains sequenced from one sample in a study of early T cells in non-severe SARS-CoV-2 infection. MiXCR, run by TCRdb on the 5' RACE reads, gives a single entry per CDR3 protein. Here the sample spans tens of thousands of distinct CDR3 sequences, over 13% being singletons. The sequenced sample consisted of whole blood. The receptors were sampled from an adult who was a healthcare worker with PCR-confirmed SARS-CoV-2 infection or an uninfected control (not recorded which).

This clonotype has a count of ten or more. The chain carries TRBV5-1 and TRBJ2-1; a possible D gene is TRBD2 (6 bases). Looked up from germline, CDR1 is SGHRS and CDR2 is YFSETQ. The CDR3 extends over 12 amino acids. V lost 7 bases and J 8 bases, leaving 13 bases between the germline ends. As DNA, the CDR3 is TGCGCCAGCCAGGACTGGGGGGATGAGCAGTTCTTC. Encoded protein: CASQDWGDEQFF.

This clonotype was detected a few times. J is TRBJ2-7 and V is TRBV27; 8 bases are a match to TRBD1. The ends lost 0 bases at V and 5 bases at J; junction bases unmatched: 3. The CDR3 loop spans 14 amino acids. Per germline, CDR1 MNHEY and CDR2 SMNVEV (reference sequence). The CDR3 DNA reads TGTGCCAGCAGTTTATCGAGGACAGGGAACGAGCAGTACTTC. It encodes CASSLSRTGNEQYF.

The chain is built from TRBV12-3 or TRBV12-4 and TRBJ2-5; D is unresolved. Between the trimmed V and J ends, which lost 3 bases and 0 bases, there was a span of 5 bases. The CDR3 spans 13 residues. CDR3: CASSFVDQETQYF. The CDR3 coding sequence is TGTGCCAGCAGTTTCGTGGACCAAGAGACCCAGTACTTC.

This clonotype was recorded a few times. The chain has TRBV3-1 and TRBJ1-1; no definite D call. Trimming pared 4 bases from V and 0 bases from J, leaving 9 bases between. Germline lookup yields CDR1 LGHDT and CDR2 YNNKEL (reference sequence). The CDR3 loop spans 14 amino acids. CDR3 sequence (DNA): TGTGCCAGCAGCCGTAAAGGCTTGAACACTGAAGCTTTCTTT. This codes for CASSRKGLNTEAFF.

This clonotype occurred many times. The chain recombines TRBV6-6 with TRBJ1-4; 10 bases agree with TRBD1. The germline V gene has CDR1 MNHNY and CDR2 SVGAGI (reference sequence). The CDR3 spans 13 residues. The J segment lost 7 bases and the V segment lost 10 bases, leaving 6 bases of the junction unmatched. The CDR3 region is CAIATGGVEKLFF. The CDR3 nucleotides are TGTGCCATTGCGACAGGGGGCGTTGAAAAACTGTTTTTT.

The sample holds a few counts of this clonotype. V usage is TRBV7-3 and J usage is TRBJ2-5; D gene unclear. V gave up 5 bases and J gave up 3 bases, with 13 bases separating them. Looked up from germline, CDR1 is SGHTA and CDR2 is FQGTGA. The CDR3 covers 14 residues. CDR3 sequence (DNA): TGTGCCAGCAGCCACCACGCGACCGAAGAGACCCAGTACTTC. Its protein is CASSHHATEETQYF.

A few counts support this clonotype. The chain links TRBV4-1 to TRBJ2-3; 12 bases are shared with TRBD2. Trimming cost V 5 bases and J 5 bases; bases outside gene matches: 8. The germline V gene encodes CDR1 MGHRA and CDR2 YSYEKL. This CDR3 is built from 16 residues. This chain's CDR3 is CASSFGLAGLRDTQYF. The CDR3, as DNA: TGCGCCAGCAGCTTCGGACTAGCGGGACTTAGAGATACGCAGTATTTT.

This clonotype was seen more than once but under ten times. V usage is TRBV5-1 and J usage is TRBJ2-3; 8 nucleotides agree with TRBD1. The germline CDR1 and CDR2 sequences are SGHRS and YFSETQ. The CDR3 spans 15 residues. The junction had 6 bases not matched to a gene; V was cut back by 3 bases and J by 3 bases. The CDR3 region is CASSSLDRATDTQYF. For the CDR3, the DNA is TGCGCCAGCAGCTCGCTGGACAGGGCGACAGATACGCAGTATTTT.

DNA for the CDR3: TGCAGCGTGGTAAGGGCGAATACGCAGTATTTT. It is translated as CSVVRANTQYF. V usage is TRBV29-1 and J usage is TRBJ2-3; D ambiguous. Trimming shortened V by 6 bases and J by 7 bases, and 11 bases separated the two germline ends. Germline CDR1 SQVTM, CDR2 ANQGSEA. The CDR3 runs 11 residues.

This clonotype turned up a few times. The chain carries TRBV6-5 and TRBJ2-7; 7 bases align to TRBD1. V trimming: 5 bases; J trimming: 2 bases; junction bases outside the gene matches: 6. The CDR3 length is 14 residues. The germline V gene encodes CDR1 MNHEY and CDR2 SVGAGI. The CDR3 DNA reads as TGTGCCAGCAGTCAATCGGGACAGCCCTACGAGCAGTACTTC. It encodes CASSQSGQPYEQYF.

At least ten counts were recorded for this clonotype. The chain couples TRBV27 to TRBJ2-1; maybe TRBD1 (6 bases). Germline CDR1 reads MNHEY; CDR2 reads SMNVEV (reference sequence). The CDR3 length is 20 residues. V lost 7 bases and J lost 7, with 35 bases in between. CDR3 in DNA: TGTGCCAGCACCCTGAAGCGGAGCCTTGGGGGAATACAGGGTGGAAATGAGCAGTTCTTC. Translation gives CASTLKRSLGGIQGGNEQFF.

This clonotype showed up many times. In DNA form, the CDR3 reads TGTGCCAGCAGCCTAGTGAACACTGAAGCTTTCTTT. Protein product: CASSLVNTEAFF. The chain carries TRBV7-9 and TRBJ1-1; D gene unclear. CDR1 and CDR2 (germline): SEHNR, FQNEAQ (reference sequence). V lost 5 bases and J 0 bases, leaving 4 bases between the germline ends. This CDR3 spans 12 amino acids.

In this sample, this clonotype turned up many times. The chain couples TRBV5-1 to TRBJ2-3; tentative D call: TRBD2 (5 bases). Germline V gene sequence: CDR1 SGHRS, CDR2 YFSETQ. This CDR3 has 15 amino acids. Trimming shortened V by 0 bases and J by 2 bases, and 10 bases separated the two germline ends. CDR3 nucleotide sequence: TGCGCCAGCAGCTTGGGAGGGCAGCCCACAGATACGCAGTATTTT. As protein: CASSLGGQPTDTQYF.

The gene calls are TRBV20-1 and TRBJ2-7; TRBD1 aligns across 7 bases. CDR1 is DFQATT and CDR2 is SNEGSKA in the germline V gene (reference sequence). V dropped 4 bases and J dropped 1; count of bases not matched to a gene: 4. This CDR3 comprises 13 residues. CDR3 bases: TGCAGTGCTACTGGGACAGAATCCTACGAGCAGTACTTC. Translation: CSATGTESYEQYF.

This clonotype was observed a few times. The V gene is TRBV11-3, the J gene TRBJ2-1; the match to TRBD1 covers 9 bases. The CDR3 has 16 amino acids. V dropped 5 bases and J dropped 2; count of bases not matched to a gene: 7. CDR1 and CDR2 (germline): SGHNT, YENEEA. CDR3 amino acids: CASSAAGTGTYNEQFF. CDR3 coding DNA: TGTGCCAGCAGCGCCGCGGGGACAGGGACCTACAATGAGCAGTTCTTC.

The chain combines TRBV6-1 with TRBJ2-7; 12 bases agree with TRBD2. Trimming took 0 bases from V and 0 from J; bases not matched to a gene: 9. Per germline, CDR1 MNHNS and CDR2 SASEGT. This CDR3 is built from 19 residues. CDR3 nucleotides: TGTGCCAGCAGTGAAGCACAACTAGCGGGGGGCCCAAGCTCCTACGAGCAGTACTTC. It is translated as CASSEAQLAGGPSSYEQYF.

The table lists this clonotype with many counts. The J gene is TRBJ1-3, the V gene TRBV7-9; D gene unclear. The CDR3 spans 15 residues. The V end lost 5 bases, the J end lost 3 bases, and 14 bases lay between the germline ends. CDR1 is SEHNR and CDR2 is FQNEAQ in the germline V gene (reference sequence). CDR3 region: CASSREIQRGNTIYF. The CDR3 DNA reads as TGTGCCAGCAGCCGGGAGATCCAGCGTGGAAACACCATATATTTT.

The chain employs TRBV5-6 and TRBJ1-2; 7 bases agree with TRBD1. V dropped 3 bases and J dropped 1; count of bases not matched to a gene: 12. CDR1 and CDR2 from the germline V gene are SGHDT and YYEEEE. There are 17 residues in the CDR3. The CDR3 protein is CASSSTGVLEYNYGYTF. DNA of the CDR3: TGTGCCAGCAGCTCTACAGGGGTCCTTGAATATAACTATGGCTACACCTTC.

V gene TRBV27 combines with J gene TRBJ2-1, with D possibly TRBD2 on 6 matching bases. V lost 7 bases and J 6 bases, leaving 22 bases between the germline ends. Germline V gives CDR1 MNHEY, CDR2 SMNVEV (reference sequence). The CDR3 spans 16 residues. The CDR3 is CASIPWRESWSNEQFF. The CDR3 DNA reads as TGTGCCAGCATTCCGTGGCGGGAAAGTTGGAGCAATGAGCAGTTCTTC.

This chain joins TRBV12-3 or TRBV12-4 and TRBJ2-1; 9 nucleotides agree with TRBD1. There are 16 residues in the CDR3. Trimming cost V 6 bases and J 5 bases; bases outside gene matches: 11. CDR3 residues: CASSQGGTGRDNEQFF. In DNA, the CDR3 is TGTGCCAGCAGCCAGGGAGGGACAGGGAGAGACAATGAGCAGTTCTTC.